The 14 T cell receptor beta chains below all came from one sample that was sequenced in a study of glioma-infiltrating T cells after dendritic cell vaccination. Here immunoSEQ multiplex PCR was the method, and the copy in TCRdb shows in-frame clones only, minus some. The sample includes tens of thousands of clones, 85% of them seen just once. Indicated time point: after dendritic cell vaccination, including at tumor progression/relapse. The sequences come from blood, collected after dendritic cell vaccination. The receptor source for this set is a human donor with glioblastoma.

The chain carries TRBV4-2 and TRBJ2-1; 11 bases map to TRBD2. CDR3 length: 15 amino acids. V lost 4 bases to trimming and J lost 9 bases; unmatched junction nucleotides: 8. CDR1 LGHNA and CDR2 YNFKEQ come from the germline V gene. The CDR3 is CASSPSSGTSGEQFF. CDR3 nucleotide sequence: TGTGCCAGCAGCCCGTCCTCCGGGACTAGCGGTGAGCAGTTCTTC.

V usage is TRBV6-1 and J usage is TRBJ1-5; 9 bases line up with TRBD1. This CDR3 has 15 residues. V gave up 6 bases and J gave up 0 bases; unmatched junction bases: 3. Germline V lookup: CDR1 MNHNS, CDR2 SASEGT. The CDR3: CASRRTGDSNQPQHF. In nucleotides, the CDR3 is TGTGCCAGCAGGCGGACAGGGGATAGCAATCAGCCCCAGCATTTT.

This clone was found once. The DNA for the CDR3 is TGTGCCACCAGCGGGGGGGGTTGGGACTCCCTTGGCTACACCTTC. Protein sequence: CATSGGGWDSLGYTF. J is TRBJ1-2 and V is TRBV15, with TRBD1 as a possible D gene (5 bases). This CDR3 contains 15 residues. Germline CDR1 is LNHNV and CDR2 is YYDKDF (reference sequence). V gave up 5 bases and J gave up 7 bases, with 20 bases separating them.

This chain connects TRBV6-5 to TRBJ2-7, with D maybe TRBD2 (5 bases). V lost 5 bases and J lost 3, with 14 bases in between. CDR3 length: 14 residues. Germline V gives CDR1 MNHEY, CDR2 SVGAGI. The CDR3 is CASSKTLTSYEQYF. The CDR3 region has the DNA TGTGCCAGCAGTAAGACCCTAACTAGCTACGAGCAGTACTTC.

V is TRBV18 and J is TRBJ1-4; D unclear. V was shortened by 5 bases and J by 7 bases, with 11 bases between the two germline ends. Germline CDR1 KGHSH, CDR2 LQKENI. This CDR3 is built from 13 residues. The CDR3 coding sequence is TGTGCCAGCTCAGAATCTACAGTTGAAAAACTGTTTTTT. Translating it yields CASSESTVEKLFF.

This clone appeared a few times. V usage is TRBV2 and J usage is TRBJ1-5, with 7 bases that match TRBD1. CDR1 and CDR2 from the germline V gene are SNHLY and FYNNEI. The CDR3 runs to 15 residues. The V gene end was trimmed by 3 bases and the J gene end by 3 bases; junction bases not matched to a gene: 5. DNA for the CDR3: TGTGCCAGCAGTGACCCGGACAGGCACAATCAGCCCCAGCATTTT. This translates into CASSDPDRHNQPQHF.

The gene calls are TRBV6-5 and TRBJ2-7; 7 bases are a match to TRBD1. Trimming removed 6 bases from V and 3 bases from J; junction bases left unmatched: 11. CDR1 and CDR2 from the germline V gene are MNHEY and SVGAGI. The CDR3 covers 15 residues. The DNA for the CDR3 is TGTGCCAGCAGACTAGACAGGGCCCCAAACTACGAGCAGTACTTC. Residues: CASRLDRAPNYEQYF.

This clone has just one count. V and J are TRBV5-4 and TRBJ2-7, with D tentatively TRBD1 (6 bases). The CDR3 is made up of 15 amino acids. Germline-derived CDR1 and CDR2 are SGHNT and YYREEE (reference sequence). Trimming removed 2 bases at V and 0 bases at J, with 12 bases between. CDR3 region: CASSLGGQSSYEQYF. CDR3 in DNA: TGTGCCAGCAGCTTAGGAGGACAGAGCTCCTACGAGCAGTACTTC.

In DNA form, the CDR3 reads TGTGCCAGCAGCCTACCCGGGACAGGGGGCAGCGACGAGCAGTACTTC. Amino acids: CASSLPGTGGSDEQYF. This chain links TRBV7-8 with TRBJ2-7; 12 nucleotides line up with TRBD1. The CDR3 length is 16 residues. V lost 5 bases and J lost 5; bases outside the gene matches: 10. Germline CDR1 is SGHVS and CDR2 is FQNEAQ.

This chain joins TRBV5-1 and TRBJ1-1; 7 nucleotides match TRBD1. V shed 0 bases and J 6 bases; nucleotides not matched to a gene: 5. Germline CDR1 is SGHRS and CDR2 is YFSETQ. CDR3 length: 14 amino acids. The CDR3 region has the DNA TGCGCCAGCAGCTTGGTCGGGCAGGGGGCTGAAGCTTTCTTT. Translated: CASSLVGQGAEAFF. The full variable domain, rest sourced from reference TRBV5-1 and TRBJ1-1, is KAGVTQTPRYLIKTRGQQVTLSCSPISGHRSVSWYQQTPGQGLQFLFEYFSETQRNKGNFPGRFSGRQFSNSRSEMNVSTLELGDSALYLCASSLVGQGAEAFFGQGTRLTVV.

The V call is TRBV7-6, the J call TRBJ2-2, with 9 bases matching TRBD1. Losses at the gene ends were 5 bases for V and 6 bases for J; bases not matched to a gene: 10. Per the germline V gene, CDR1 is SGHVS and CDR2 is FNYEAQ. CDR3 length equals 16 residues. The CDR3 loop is CASSQTGGAWSGELFF. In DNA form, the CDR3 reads TGTGCCAGCAGCCAAACAGGGGGCGCTTGGTCCGGGGAGCTGTTTTTT.

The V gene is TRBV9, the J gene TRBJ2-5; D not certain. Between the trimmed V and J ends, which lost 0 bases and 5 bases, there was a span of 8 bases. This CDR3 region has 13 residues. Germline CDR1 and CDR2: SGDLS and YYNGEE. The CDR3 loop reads CASSVGLEETQYF. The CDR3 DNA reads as TGTGCCAGCAGCGTAGGGCTAGAGGAGACCCAGTACTTC.

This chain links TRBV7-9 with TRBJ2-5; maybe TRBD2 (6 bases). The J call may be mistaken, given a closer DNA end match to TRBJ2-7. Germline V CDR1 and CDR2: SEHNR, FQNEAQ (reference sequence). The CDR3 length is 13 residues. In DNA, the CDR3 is TGTGCCAGCAGCCAGGCGGGGAACTACGAGCAGTACTTC. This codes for CASSQAGNYEQYF.

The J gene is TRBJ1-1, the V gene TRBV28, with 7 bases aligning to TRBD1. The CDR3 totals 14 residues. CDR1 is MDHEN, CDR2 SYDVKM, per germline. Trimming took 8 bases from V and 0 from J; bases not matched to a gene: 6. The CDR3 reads CASHQTGMNTEAFF. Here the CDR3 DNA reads TGTGCCAGCCACCAGACAGGGATGAACACTGAAGCTTTCTTT.